Described below is a single T cell receptor (beta chain) sequence and its context. Unsorted whole blood supplied the blood RNA, and germline DNA was isolated too. There were only treatment-naive patients, all with chronic HBV infection. Prior to surgery, roughly 4.4 milliliters of peripheral blood were drawn. The source of the sample is a study of tumor-infiltrating lymphocytes in primary liver carcinoma. About the research overall: Surgical resection was the treatment these patients received for primary liver carcinoma.

Starting material of 450 to 500 ng total RNA yielded TCR beta cDNA via a constant-region primer. What produced the TCR beta libraries was three nested multiplex PCR rounds using slightly modified ARM-PCR. In the first two PCR rounds, TRBV1-TRBV30 forward primers were paired with a C-beta reverse primer, and each round lasted approximately 9 cycles. MiXCR, applied by TCRdb to the multiplex PCR reads, yields one record per CDR3 protein. The sample shows about 330,000 distinct CDR3 sequences, about two thirds of them seen only once. The CDR3 is 18 residues long. V was pared by 1 base and J by 2 bases, with 10 bases of the junction left unmatched. The germline gives CDR1 SGHAT, CDR2 FQNNGV.

Sequencing was performed on peripheral blood. This receptor was obtained from a middle-aged man with primary liver carcinoma and hepatitis B virus infection. This sequence joins TRBV11-2 and TRBJ2-5, with 10 positions matching TRBD1. The CDR3 here is CASSLGQPGQGPQETQYF. CDR3 DNA sequence: TGTGCCAGCAGCTTAGGGCAACCGGGACAGGGGCCTCAAGAGACCCAGTACTTC.